Shown below are 20 T cell receptor beta chains from a single sample sequenced in a study of beta chain features in type 1 diabetes. Study-wide findings and caveats: Shorter TCRB CDR3s, moderately but significantly so, marked every one of the four CD4+ subsets in Type 1 diabetes patients.

The entirety of the isolated RNA underwent reverse transcription, so expressed TCRB transcripts were sequenced. Repertoires were generated with immunoSEQ multiplex PCR, while TCRdb's copy carries only in-frame clones and drops some. The sample holds 300,000 to 350,000 clones; 13% are singletons and the top ten take nearly 0.015%. Antigen specificity for these receptors is unknown. Sequenced material: naive CD4+ T cells from blood. These receptors all come from a woman under 30 with type 1 diabetes.

V usage is TRBV2 and J usage is TRBJ2-1; 10 bases map to TRBD2. Germline values: CDR1 SNHLY, CDR2 FYNNEI. The junction had 12 bases not matched to a gene; V was cut back by 5 bases and J by 8 bases. The CDR3 has 16 amino acids. The DNA of the CDR3 is TGTGCCAGCAGTTGGGGAGCTAGCGGGAGTCTCCATGAGCAGTTCTTC. Its translation: CASSWGASGSLHEQFF.

The V gene is TRBV7-9, the J gene TRBJ1-1, with 8 positions matching TRBD1. V lost 5 bases to trimming and J lost 0 bases; unmatched junction nucleotides: 5. There are 15 residues in the CDR3. Germline V gene data show CDR1 as SEHNR and CDR2 as FQNEAQ (reference sequence). The DNA of the CDR3 is TGTGCCAGCAGCCTACAGGGGGTGATGAACACTGAAGCTTTCTTT. It specifies CASSLQGVMNTEAFF.

There are a few counts of this clone. The gene calls are TRBV30 and TRBJ2-5; D is perhaps TRBD1 (7 bases). The V gene's germline CDR1 is GTSNPN and CDR2 SVGIG (reference sequence). This CDR3 has 13 residues. V was cut by 5 bases and J by 1 base, with 11 bases left in between. In DNA, the CDR3 is TGTGCCTGGGGGCGGGACAGCCAAGAGACCCAGTACTTC. Encoded protein: CAWGRDSQETQYF.

This clone was seen a handful of times. This chain links TRBV4-3 with TRBJ2-5, with a possible D match to TRBD2 (6 bases). Germline assignment: CDR1 LGHNA and CDR2 YSLEER. The CDR3 extends over 18 amino acids. V was clipped by 0 bases and J by 5 bases, with 22 bases between them. The DNA of the CDR3 is TGCGCCAGCAGCCAAGATCCCTCACACGGGGGTCGTTGGGAGACCCAGTACTTC. It is translated as CASSQDPSHGGRWETQYF.

In its sample, this clone was seen a few times. The V and J genes are TRBV5-6 and TRBJ1-3, with D perhaps matching TRBD1 (5 bases). This CDR3 has 15 amino acids. CDR1 SGHDT and CDR2 YYEEEE come from the germline V gene. Deletions cut 0 bases from V and 0 bases from J, with 7 bases between. DNA of the CDR3: TGTGCCAGCAGCTTGGAGGGGATCTCTGGAAACACCATATATTTT. Translated, it gives CASSLEGISGNTIYF.

The V call is TRBV28, the J call TRBJ2-1; a possible D gene is TRBD1 (6 bases). V was clipped by 6 bases and J by 5 bases, with 20 bases between them. This CDR3 has 16 amino acids. Germline V CDR1 and CDR2: MDHEN, SYDVKM. CDR3 amino acids: CASRRPQGQGNNEQFF. Written as DNA, the CDR3 is TGTGCCAGCAGACGCCCTCAGGGGCAAGGTAACAATGAGCAGTTCTTC.

This clone was observed a handful of times. The rearrangement joins TRBV7-6 to TRBJ1-2; D ambiguous. Per germline, CDR1 SGHVS and CDR2 FNYEAQ. The V gene lost 5 bases and the J gene lost 5 bases, with 15 bases spanning the gap. This CDR3 spans 14 amino acids. The chain's CDR3 is CASSRSHLTYGYTF. The CDR3 coding sequence is TGTGCCAGCAGCCGGTCCCACTTAACTTATGGCTACACCTTC.

This chain links TRBV7-3 with TRBJ2-3; 7 bases line up with TRBD2. The junction had 2 bases not matched to a gene; V was cut back by 1 base and J by 7 bases. Germline V gives CDR1 SGHTA, CDR2 FQGTGA. The CDR3 contains 13 residues. DNA of the CDR3: TGTGCCAGCAGCTTAAGTGGGACTAATACGCAGTATTTT. This codes for CASSLSGTNTQYF. The entire variable domain, with the rest obtained from reference TRBV7-3 and TRBJ2-3, is as follows: GAGVSQTPSNKVTEKGKYVELRCDPISGHTALYWYRQSLGQGPEFLIYFQGTGAADDSGLPNDRFFAVRPEGSVSTLKIQRTERGDSAVYLCASSLSGTNTQYFGPGTRLTVL.

This clone was found a few times. The chain recombines TRBV19 with TRBJ1-2; tentative D call: TRBD1 (6 bases). CDR3 size: 13 residues. V dropped 6 bases and J dropped 2 bases, with 10 bases sitting between them. Germline-derived CDR1 and CDR2 are LNHDA and SQIVND (reference sequence). In nucleotides, the CDR3 is TGTGCCAGTAGCCGGACAGTCAACTATGGCTACACCTTC. It codes for CASSRTVNYGYTF.

CDR3 residues: CASSTRDRGRADEQFF. CDR3 bases: TGTGCCAGTAGTACCCGCGACAGGGGGAGGGCCGATGAGCAGTTCTTC. The chain recombines TRBV19 with TRBJ2-1; 9 positions match TRBD1. The CDR3 contains 16 residues. V dropped 4 bases and J dropped 8; count of bases not matched to a gene: 12. Germline values: CDR1 LNHDA, CDR2 SQIVND (reference sequence). The variable domain in full, with the rest retrieved from reference TRBV19 and TRBJ2-1, is DGGITQSPKYLFRKEGQNVTLSCEQNLNHDAMYWYRQDPGQGLRLIYYSQIVNDFQKGDIAEGYSVSREKKESFPLTVTSAQKNPTAFYLCASSTRDRGRADEQFFGPGTRLTVL.

This clone was found a few times. This chain uses TRBV4-1 with TRBJ2-3, with 11 bases fitting TRBD2. After removal of 4 bases from V and 6 bases from J, the junction contained 9 bases not matched to a gene. The CDR3 has 16 amino acids. The germline V gene has CDR1 MGHRA and CDR2 YSYEKL. This chain's CDR3 is CASSRPGLAVIDTQYF. Written as DNA, the CDR3 is TGCGCCAGCAGCCGGCCGGGACTAGCGGTAATTGATACGCAGTATTTT.

This clone was seen a few times. The chain recombines TRBV29-1 with TRBJ2-5, with TRBD2 matching 7 bases. The J call may be in error: the DNA end matches TRBJ2-7 better. CDR3 length: 14 amino acids. Per germline, CDR1 SQVTM and CDR2 ANQGSEA. The CDR3 DNA is TGCAGCGTTGAAACTAGCGAGACCCGGTACGAGCAGTACTTC. Its protein is CSVETSETRYEQYF.

This chain uses TRBV25-1 with TRBJ2-1; D is unresolved. This CDR3 has 11 residues. V was cut by 4 bases and J by 7 bases, with 5 bases left in between. Germline CDR1 and CDR2: MGHDK and SYGVNS. CDR3: CASSVGNEQFF. The CDR3 coding sequence is TGTGCCAGCAGTGTCGGGAATGAGCAGTTCTTC.

This clone was counted only a few times. This chain joins TRBV6-4 and TRBJ2-7, with a weak D call TRBD2 (6 bases). Germline-derived CDR1 and CDR2 are MRHNA and SNTAGT. The CDR3 contains 14 residues. Trimming took 5 bases from V and 6 from J, leaving 17 bases between them. CDR3 DNA: TGTGCCAGCAGTAAACTAGCTGAGTTTGCCGAGCAGTACGTC. Encoded protein: CASSKLAEFAEQYV.

This rearrangement joins TRBV6-9 to TRBJ2-2, with 10 bases lining up with TRBD1. The CDR3 is 15 residues long. Germline CDR1 and CDR2: MNHGY and SVAAGI. The V gene end was trimmed by 5 bases and the J gene end by 5 bases; junction bases not matched to a gene: 5. DNA of the CDR3: TGTGCCAGCAGTCCCTGGGACAGGGGAACCGGGGAGCTGTTTTTT. It is translated as CASSPWDRGTGELFF.

The chain carries TRBV11-2 and TRBJ1-1; weak D call: TRBD1 (6 bases). This CDR3 has 14 residues. CDR1 SGHAT and CDR2 FQNNGV come from the germline V gene. The V end was cut by 5 bases, the J end by 0 bases, with 10 bases between. CDR3 sequence reads: CASSQWGLNTEAFF. CDR3 in DNA: TGTGCCAGCAGCCAGTGGGGGCTGAACACTGAAGCTTTCTTT.

The chain combines TRBV30 with TRBJ2-6; D unresolved. CDR1 and CDR2 (germline): GTSNPN, SVGIG (reference sequence). The CDR3 consists of 13 residues. The V end was cut by 5 bases, the J end by 2 bases, with 7 bases between. Here the CDR3 reads CAWGPTGANVLTF. The CDR3 DNA is TGTGCCTGGGGCCCAACTGGGGCCAACGTCCTGACTTTC.

The chain has TRBV18 and TRBJ1-3; 12 bases agree with TRBD1. Germline values: CDR1 KGHSH, CDR2 LQKENI. V was clipped by 4 bases and J by 2 bases; unmatched bases: 0. The CDR3 runs 15 residues. For the CDR3, the DNA is TGTGCCAGCTCACGGGACAGGGGGCCTGGAAACACCATATATTTT. Translated: CASSRDRGPGNTIYF.

The genes are TRBV19 and TRBJ1-5; 9 bases align to TRBD1. The CDR3 covers 14 residues. Germline CDR1 reads LNHDA; CDR2 reads SQIVND (reference sequence). V was pared by 4 bases and J by 4 bases, with 2 bases of the junction left unmatched. The DNA of the CDR3 is TGTGCCAGTAGTACGGACAGGGGTAATCAGCCCCAGCATTTT. This codes for CASSTDRGNQPQHF.

This clone was seen a few times. The CDR3 region is CASSLMESGSYNEQFF. CDR3 nucleotides: TGTGCCAGCAGCTTAATGGAAAGCGGCTCCTACAATGAGCAGTTCTTC. The chain couples TRBV7-2 to TRBJ2-1; D may be TRBD2 (5 bases). The CDR3 covers 16 residues. In germline, CDR1 is SGHTA, CDR2 FQGNSA. The V end was cut by 2 bases, the J end by 0 bases, with 11 bases between.